This T cell receptor beta chain appears in the sequencing data of a study of response to subunit inactivated influenza vaccine. There are many counts of this clonotype. Its cognate antigen is unknown. Germline and junction disagree at one end, which may indicate a read error. Study-wide results and caveats: Only a handful of new T cells, the authors suggested, are recruited with each seasonal influenza vaccination.

The CDR3 is 15 amino acids. Germline CDR1 and CDR2: SGHRS and YFSETQ. MiXCR was run by TCRdb on the RT-PCR reads, yielding one entry per CDR3 protein. The profile shows fewer than 750,000 distinct CDR3 sequences, around 15% of them singletons. The sequence came from a man aged 45-65 years who received an inactivated influenza vaccine. This chain connects TRBV5-1 to TRBJ2-5; 11 positions agree with TRBD2. Source: PBMCs from blood, taken 11 to 12 days after vaccination. The CDR3 region is CASSPGTSGQETQYF. CDR3 in DNA: TGTGCCAGCAGTCCCGGGACTAGCGGACAAGAGACCCAGTACTTC.